The 30 T cell receptor beta chains below all came from one sample that was sequenced in a study of CD8 T cells in ankylosing spondylitis. TCRdb passed the 5' RACE reads through MiXCR, listing each CDR3 protein once. The sample has roughly 100,000 distinct CDR3 sequences, roughly 8% seen once; the top ten hold approximately 9.9%. The specimen was blood, either unsorted or a sorted T cell fraction (not recorded which). These TCRs come from a male donor with ankylosing spondylitis or in good health (not recorded which).

This clonotype showed up many times. The CDR3 nucleotides are TGTGCCAGCACCAGGAGTGGCCCAATAGCAACTAATGAAAAACTGTTTTTT. This gives the protein CASTRSGPIATNEKLFF. The V and J genes are TRBV12-3 or TRBV12-4 and TRBJ1-4; no definite D call. The CDR3 runs to 17 residues. The V end was cut by 7 bases, the J end by 0 bases, with 18 bases between.

There are many counts of this clonotype. The genes are TRBV7-9 and TRBJ1-1; D possibly corresponds to TRBD1 (5 bases). The CDR3 is 10 residues long. Germline CDR1 reads SEHNR; CDR2 reads FQNEAQ (reference sequence). The V gene lost 7 bases and the J gene lost 11 bases, with 11 bases spanning the gap. The CDR3 DNA reads as TGTGCCAGCAAGGGGCCTGTGGCTTTCTTT. This encodes CASKGPVAFF.

This clonotype was counted at least ten times. The rearrangement links TRBV5-4 to TRBJ2-1; perhaps TRBD1 as D (5 bases). Trimming took off 2 bases at V and 5 bases at J, with 11 bases between the two ends. Germline loops: CDR1 SGHNT, CDR2 YYREEE (reference sequence). The CDR3 extends over 14 amino acids. The CDR3 DNA sequence: TGTGCCAGCAGCTTTGTGAAGACAGACAATGAGCAGTTCTTC. Protein sequence: CASSFVKTDNEQFF.

This clonotype was detected many times. The chain carries TRBV7-2 and TRBJ1-2; the D gene is possibly TRBD1 (6 bases). CDR1 is SGHTA and CDR2 is FQGNSA in the germline V gene. The CDR3 is 14 amino acids. Trimming took off 5 bases at V and 2 bases at J, with 12 bases between the two ends. In DNA, the CDR3 is TGTGCCAGCAGCCCCGGACAGACCAACTATGGCTACACCTTC. Translated: CASSPGQTNYGYTF. Full variable domain (missing parts from reference TRBV7-2 and TRBJ1-2): GAGVSQSPSNKVTEKGKDVELRCDPISGHTALYWYRQSLGQGLEFLIYFQGNSAPDKSGLPSDRFSAERTGGSVSTLTIQRTQQEDSAVYLCASSPGQTNYGYTFGSGTRLTVV.

This clonotype was recorded many times. This chain joins TRBV5-5 and TRBJ1-5; 7 nucleotides agree with TRBD1. The ends lost 2 bases at V and 2 bases at J; junction bases unmatched: 7. Germline loops: CDR1 SGHKS, CDR2 YYEKEE (reference sequence). The CDR3 is 16 amino acids. The CDR3 region has the DNA TGTGCCAGCAGCTTAAGGGGGCATTTCGGCAATCAGCCCCAGCATTTT. It specifies CASSLRGHFGNQPQHF.

Many counts were recorded for this clonotype. The V and J genes are TRBV20-1 and TRBJ2-1, with 7 bases matching TRBD2. Germline trimming cut 0 bases from V and 3 bases from J; bases unmatched to any gene: 11. CDR1 is DFQATT and CDR2 is SNEGSKA in the germline V gene (reference sequence). This CDR3 has 17 amino acids. CDR3 nucleotides: TGCAGTGCTAGAGATCAAGCGAGCGGGGAATACTACAATGAGCAGTTCTTC. It encodes CSARDQASGEYYNEQFF.

This clonotype was detected ten times or more. V usage is TRBV7-8 and J usage is TRBJ2-3, with 8 bases aligning to TRBD2. Germline V gene sequence: CDR1 SGHVS, CDR2 FQNEAQ. Unmatched junction bases numbered 11, after V lost 4 bases and J lost 8 bases. This CDR3 contains 15 residues. CDR3 amino acids: CASSSGLAPSTTQYF. CDR3 DNA sequence: TGTGCCAGCAGCTCCGGACTAGCCCCCTCTACTACGCAGTATTTT.

In this sample, this clonotype turned up many times. This chain connects TRBV6-5 to TRBJ2-1, with a tentative D call TRBD1 (5 bases). Trimming stripped 4 bases from V and 1 base from J, with 11 bases between. This CDR3 has 15 amino acids. Germline CDR1 MNHEY, CDR2 SVGAGI. The CDR3 here is CASSLRQTSYNEQFF. The CDR3 DNA follows: TGTGCCAGCAGTTTAAGACAGACATCCTACAATGAGCAGTTCTTC.

This chain joins TRBV7-9 and TRBJ2-1, with 7 bases matching TRBD2. This CDR3 spans 17 amino acids. V dropped 1 base and J dropped 0; count of bases not matched to a gene: 6. Looked up from germline, CDR1 is SEHNR and CDR2 is FQNEAQ (reference sequence). CDR3 sequence reads: CASSLESGTSSYNEQFF. Here the CDR3 DNA reads TGTGCCAGCAGCTTAGAAAGCGGGACCAGCTCCTACAATGAGCAGTTCTTC.

In this sample, this clonotype turned up many times. V usage is TRBV7-9 and J usage is TRBJ2-3; D not resolved. Germline assignment: CDR1 SEHNR and CDR2 FQNEAQ (reference sequence). V dropped 2 bases and J dropped 0 bases, with 15 bases sitting between them. The CDR3 is made up of 17 amino acids. CDR3 sequence: CASSLRLTEISTDTQYF. The CDR3 region has the DNA TGTGCCAGCAGCTTACGGCTCACTGAGATTAGCACAGATACGCAGTATTTT.

The V call is TRBV12-3 or TRBV12-4, the J call TRBJ1-6, with D tentatively TRBD1 (6 bases). This CDR3 is built from 14 residues. Trimming pared 4 bases from V and 5 bases from J, leaving 9 bases between. The CDR3 sequence is CASSSGAHNSPLHF. The CDR3 DNA sequence: TGTGCCAGCAGTTCAGGGGCCCATAATTCACCCCTCCACTTT.

Ten or more counts support this clonotype. The chain uses TRBV20-1 and TRBJ2-7; 12 bases match TRBD2. V dropped 6 bases and J dropped 5; count of bases not matched to a gene: 5. Germline CDR1 is DFQATT and CDR2 is SNEGSKA (reference sequence). The CDR3 runs to 13 residues. The CDR3 here is CSAWTSGKDEQYF. In DNA form, the CDR3 reads TGCAGTGCATGGACTAGCGGGAAAGACGAGCAGTACTTC.

This clonotype was recorded at least ten times. V is TRBV6-6 and J is TRBJ2-1; D is perhaps TRBD1 (6 bases). Germline CDR1 and CDR2: MNHNY and SVGAGI (reference sequence). This CDR3 has 18 residues. Trimming cost V 3 bases and J 3 bases, with 21 bases left between them. The CDR3 sequence is CASSYEGRRGGVYNEQFF. For the CDR3, the DNA is TGTGCCAGCAGTTATGAAGGACGTAGAGGGGGAGTCTACAATGAGCAGTTCTTC.

The sample holds many counts of this clonotype. This sequence joins TRBV5-1 and TRBJ2-1; 11 nucleotides line up with TRBD2. The CDR3 runs to 15 residues. The germline gives CDR1 SGHRS, CDR2 YFSETQ. J was trimmed by 6 bases and V by 1 base; bases with no gene match: 3. The CDR3 protein is CASSLKLAGVNEQFF. The CDR3 DNA is TGCGCCAGCAGCTTGAAACTAGCGGGAGTCAATGAGCAGTTCTTC.

This clonotype was found many times. The chain is built from TRBV24-1 and TRBJ2-7; the D gene is possibly TRBD1 (6 bases). V gave up 4 bases and J gave up 3 bases, with 21 bases separating them. The CDR3 has 17 amino acids. Germline CDR1 is KGHDR and CDR2 is SFDVKD. The CDR3 region has the DNA TGTGCCACCAGTGAGAAGGAACAGGGACGATGGGACTACGAGCAGTACTTC. As protein: CATSEKEQGRWDYEQYF.

This clonotype was counted many times. This chain connects TRBV29-1 to TRBJ2-2; a possible D gene is TRBD1 (5 bases). The CDR3 is 13 residues long. CDR1 and CDR2 (germline): SQVTM, ANQGSEA. Trimming removed 6 bases at V and 3 bases at J, with 11 bases between. The CDR3 region has the DNA TGCAGCGTCGACCAGGGATACACCGGGGAGCTGTTTTTT. Protein: CSVDQGYTGELFF.

The CDR3 nucleotides read TGTGCTAGTGGTTTGGAAATAGGCCACACTGAAGCTTTCTTT. It is translated as CASGLEIGHTEAFF. This sequence joins TRBV12-5 and TRBJ1-1; D is undetermined. This CDR3 is 14 amino acids long. The V and J ends lost 1 base and 3 bases respectively, with 9 bases between them. Germline-derived CDR1 and CDR2 are LGHNT and FRNRAP.

This clonotype has ten or more counts. The chain joins TRBV12-3 or TRBV12-4 to TRBJ1-5; D might be TRBD1 (5 bases). Between the trimmed V and J ends, which lost 5 bases and 0 bases, there was a span of 14 bases. CDR3 length equals 16 residues. The CDR3 reads CASSPRQPYSNQPQHF. The CDR3 bases are TGTGCCAGCAGTCCCCGACAGCCGTATAGCAATCAGCCCCAGCATTTT.

This clonotype was counted at least ten times. The rearrangement joins TRBV5-1 to TRBJ2-5; D possibly corresponds to TRBD1 (6 bases). Germline assignment: CDR1 SGHRS and CDR2 YFSETQ. V was pared by 3 bases and J by 3 bases, with 6 bases between. The CDR3 contains 12 residues. CDR3 DNA sequence: TGCGCCAGCAGCTGGACAGAAGAGACCCAGTACTTC. Protein: CASSWTEETQYF.

This clonotype has ten or more counts. The rearrangement links TRBV7-9 to TRBJ2-3; 8 bases line up with TRBD1. CDR1 and CDR2 from the germline V gene are SEHNR and FQNEAQ (reference sequence). V lost 5 bases to trimming and J lost 2 bases; unmatched junction nucleotides: 3. The CDR3 extends over 14 amino acids. CDR3 protein: CASSPRGHTDTQYF. The CDR3, as DNA: TGTGCCAGCAGCCCCAGGGGGCACACAGATACGCAGTATTTT.

This clonotype was seen repeatedly, ten times or more. The chain combines TRBV20-1 with TRBJ1-1, with 8 nucleotides matching TRBD1. Germline values: CDR1 DFQATT, CDR2 SNEGSKA (reference sequence). With 5 bases clipped from V and 5 bases from J, the junction kept 7 bases outside the gene matches. The CDR3 runs to 13 residues. This chain's CDR3 is CSARQGIVTEAFF. Written as DNA, the CDR3 is TGCAGTGCTCGACAGGGGATCGTAACTGAAGCTTTCTTT.

The chain combines TRBV30 with TRBJ2-7; D may be TRBD1 or TRBD2 (5 bases each). The CDR3 loop spans 15 amino acids. The germline V and J ends were trimmed by 2 bases and 3 bases, with 17 bases remaining between them. CDR1 GTSNPN and CDR2 SVGIG come from the germline V gene (reference sequence). CDR3 loop: CAWSMQGKRDYEQYF. CDR3 coding DNA: TGTGCCTGGAGTATGCAGGGTAAGAGGGACTACGAGCAGTACTTC.

This clonotype was seen repeatedly, ten times or more. J is TRBJ2-7 and V is TRBV4-1, with 16 nucleotides matching TRBD2. This CDR3 has 16 residues. From germline, CDR1 is MGHRA and CDR2 YSYEKL. J was trimmed by 7 bases and V by 4 bases; bases with no gene match: 7. The CDR3 DNA reads TGCGCCAGCAGCCTGGGACTAGCGGGAGGGTTAGAAGAGCAGTACTTC. It specifies CASSLGLAGGLEEQYF.

This clonotype came up a few times. This chain uses TRBV20-1 with TRBJ2-4; 7 bases align to TRBD2. The CDR3 totals 16 residues. Germline CDR1 and CDR2: DFQATT and SNEGSKA (reference sequence). V shed 5 bases, J shed 0 bases, and the junction held 10 bases outside the gene matches. The CDR3: CSAALGGKLAKNIQYF. CDR3 DNA: TGCAGTGCTGCGCTGGGGGGGAAATTAGCCAAAAACATTCAGTACTTC.

This clonotype was detected many times. The chain uses TRBV29-1 and TRBJ2-1, with TRBD2 as a possible D gene (5 bases). The CDR3 is made up of 14 amino acids. CDR1 SQVTM and CDR2 ANQGSEA come from the germline V gene. Between the trimmed V and J ends, which lost 3 bases and 2 bases, there was a span of 11 bases. This chain's CDR3 is CSVDPGITYNEQFF. The CDR3 region has the DNA TGCAGCGTTGACCCGGGGATCACCTACAATGAGCAGTTCTTC.

This clonotype has at least ten counts. The chain has TRBV12-3 or TRBV12-4 and TRBJ2-2; TRBD1 is a possible D gene (6 bases). V lost 7 bases and J lost 4, with 16 bases in between. The CDR3 covers 15 residues. The CDR3 region has the DNA TGTGCCAGCAACCCACAGGGTTTAGTCACCGGGGAGCTGTTTTTT. This encodes CASNPQGLVTGELFF.

The table lists this clonotype with a few counts. V and J are TRBV7-2 and TRBJ2-7, with 8 bases identical to TRBD2. The trim removed 0 bases at V and 0 bases at J, leaving 7 bases unmatched. Germline V gene lookup returns CDR1 SGHTA and CDR2 FQGNSA. There are 17 residues in the CDR3. CDR3 amino acids: CASSLAWTSRSSYEQYF. CDR3 DNA: TGTGCCAGCAGCTTAGCCTGGACTAGCCGAAGCTCCTACGAGCAGTACTTC.

This clonotype has a handful of counts. The junction and the germline gene differ at one end; a read error may be behind it. This sequence joins TRBV29-1 and TRBJ2-2; 7 nucleotides match TRBD1. The germline V gene has CDR1 SQVTM and CDR2 ANQGSEA. The CDR3 has 13 residues. CDR3 sequence: CSVEDRATGELFF. CDR3 nucleotides: TGCAGCGTGGAAGACAGGGCCACCGGGGAGCTGTTTTTT.

This clonotype was detected many times. The chain couples TRBV18 to TRBJ1-1, with TRBD1 matching 8 bases. V lost 7 bases, J lost 4 bases, and 8 bases stayed unmatched. In germline, CDR1 is KGHSH, CDR2 LQKENI. This CDR3 has 14 residues. CDR3 residues: CASLADRVGTEAFF. The CDR3 nucleotides are TGTGCCAGCTTAGCGGACAGGGTCGGCACTGAAGCTTTCTTT.

This clonotype has ten or more counts. The gene calls are TRBV5-1 and TRBJ2-4; D perhaps matches TRBD1 (5 bases). Germline V gives CDR1 SGHRS, CDR2 YFSETQ. This CDR3 region has 13 residues. Trimming took 0 bases from V and 8 from J, leaving 9 bases between them. This chain's CDR3 is CASSLGQGYIQYF. The CDR3 bases are TGCGCCAGCAGCTTGGGGCAGGGTTACATTCAGTACTTC.